Listed below are T cell receptor beta chains from one sample, sequenced in a study of cytomegalovirus exposure and HLA in healthy donors. TCRdb's copy holds only in-frame clones and misses some; the assay was immunoSEQ multiplex PCR. Its clone listing holds fewer than 150,000 clones. The sample consisted of PBMCs. These receptors were collected from a woman aged 60-70 years in good health and CMV-seronegative. CDR3s include the opening cysteine and the closing phenylalanine or tryptophan. The D gene is left open where the match is weak.

v_gene	d_gene	j_gene	CDR3aa	CDR3nt
TRBV4-2	TRBD2	TRBJ2-7	CASSQDASSGYEQYF	TGTGCCAGCAGCCAAGATGCGTCTAGCGGCTACGAGCAGTACTTC
TRBV29-1	TRBD2	TRBJ2-5	CSGTSGGSSQETQYF	TGCAGCGGGACTAGCGGGGGCTCCTCCCAAGAGACCCAGTACTTC
TRBV6-1	TRBD1	TRBJ2-1	CASTPGQGSQFF	TGTGCCAGCACCCCGGGACAGGGTTCCCAGTTCTTC
TRBV30	NA	TRBJ1-5	CAWSRGANQPQHF	TGTGCCTGGAGCCGGGGGGCAAATCAGCCCCAGCATTTT
TRBV5-1	TRBD2	TRBJ2-1	CASETGTSYNEQFF	TGCGCCAGCGAAACCGGGACTAGTTACAATGAGCAGTTCTTC
TRBV6-6	NA	TRBJ2-6	CASRREAGANVLTF	TGTGCCAGCAGAAGGGAGGCTGGGGCCAACGTCCTGACTTTC
TRBV7-8	NA	TRBJ1-2	CASSAAGSYGYTF	TGTGCCAGCAGCGCGGCCGGCAGCTATGGCTACACCTTC
TRBV7-2	TRBD1	TRBJ1-6	CASSRTTGTGVSPLHF	TGTGCCAGCAGCAGAACTACCGGGACAGGGGTCTCACCCCTCCACTTT
TRBV5-4	NA	TRBJ2-7	CASSFTRGESYEQYF	TGTGCCAGCAGCTTTACGCGGGGCGAATCCTACGAGCAGTACTTC
TRBV28	TRBD1	TRBJ1-1	CASSSHPGQGAGFEAFF	TGTGCCAGCAGTTCACACCCGGGACAGGGGGCAGGTTTCGAGGCTTTCTTT
TRBV27	NA	TRBJ2-7	CASSRRPGYEQYF	TGTGCCAGCAGTCGACGCCCAGGGTACGAGCAGTACTTC
TRBV5-1	TRBD2	TRBJ2-7	CASALTSGRTYEQYF	TGCGCCAGCGCGCTAACTAGCGGGAGGACCTACGAGCAGTACTTC
TRBV6-6	TRBD1	TRBJ2-7	CASSSPAGGPYEQYF	TGTGCCAGCAGTTCACCCGCAGGGGGCCCCTACGAGCAGTACTTC
TRBV6-1	TRBD1	TRBJ1-6	CASSELGTGINSPLHF	TGTGCCAGCAGTGAATTAGGGACAGGGATCAATTCACCCCTCCACTTT
TRBV2	NA	TRBJ1-1	CASTTGENTEAFF	TGTGCCAGCACGACAGGAGAGAACACTGAAGCTTTCTTT
TRBV19	NA	TRBJ1-1	CASSIGWGNTEAFF	TGTGCCAGTAGTATCGGCTGGGGCAACACTGAAGCTTTCTTT
TRBV18	TRBD2	TRBJ2-2	CASSLGLAGNTGELFF	TGTGCCAGCTCACTGGGACTAGCGGGAAACACCGGGGAGCTGTTTTTT
TRBV30	TRBD1	TRBJ1-1	CAWRTPGGIWGAFF	TGTGCCTGGCGAACTCCAGGGGGAATCTGGGGAGCTTTCTTT
TRBV29-1	TRBD2	TRBJ2-1	CSVVAGGSYNEQFF	TGCAGCGTTGTAGCGGGAGGTTCCTACAATGAGCAGTTCTTC
TRBV7-2	NA	TRBJ2-1	CASSLVAHSDSSYNEQFF	TGTGCCAGCAGCTTAGTGGCCCATAGCGATAGCTCCTACAATGAGCAGTTCTTC
TRBV11-2	NA	TRBJ2-3	CASSLSGNPSTDTQYF	TGTGCCAGCAGCTTATCCGGGAACCCTAGCACAGATACGCAGTATTTT
TRBV6-5	TRBD2	TRBJ2-7	CASSRTSLGYEQYF	TGTGCCAGCAGTCGGACTAGTTTGGGCTACGAGCAGTACTTC
TRBV10-1	NA	TRBJ2-7	CASSVKQGYEQYF	TGCGCCAGCAGTGTGAAGCAGGGCTACGAGCAGTACTTC
TRBV2	TRBD1	TRBJ2-7	CAGYRDSASYEQYF	TGTGCCGGGTACCGGGACAGCGCATCCTACGAGCAGTACTTC
TRBV10-2	NA	TRBJ1-1	CATGYSNTEAFF	TGCGCCACCGGTTACTCGAACACTGAAGCTTTCTTT
TRBV5-1	NA	TRBJ2-7	CASSLGSVGTSNEQYF	TGCGCCAGCAGCTTGGGTAGTGTGGGGACATCAAACGAGCAGTACTTC
TRBV5-1	NA	TRBJ2-2	CASSLGHLRANTGELFF	TGCGCCAGCAGCCTAGGACACTTAAGGGCGAACACCGGGGAGCTGTTTTTT
TRBV6-6	TRBD1	TRBJ1-2	CASSPRQGEGGGYTF	TGTGCCAGCAGTCCTAGACAGGGGGAAGGGGGTGGCTACACCTTC
TRBV9	NA	TRBJ1-4	CASSSVDEKLFF	TGTGCCAGCAGCTCGGTAGATGAAAAACTGTTTTTT
TRBV30	TRBD1	TRBJ1-1	CAWRRDSWAEAFF	TGTGCCTGGAGACGGGACAGTTGGGCTGAAGCTTTCTTT
TRBV5-1	NA	TRBJ2-5	CASSLALQRQETQYF	TGCGCCAGCAGCTTGGCTCTCCAGAGGCAAGAGACCCAGTACTTC
TRBV6-5	TRBD2	TRBJ2-7	CASSRTSLGYEQYF	TGTGCCAGCAGTCGGACTAGTTTGGGCTACGAGCAGTACTTC
TRBV2	TRBD2	TRBJ2-1	CASRDLAGSEQFF	TGTGCCAGCAGGGATCTAGCGGGTAGTGAGCAGTTCTTC
TRBV5-6	NA	TRBJ2-4	CASSLDSLAKNIQYF	TGTGCCAGCAGCTTGGACTCCCTAGCCAAAAACATTCAGTACTTC
TRBV7-9	TRBD1	TRBJ1-1	CASSPPTGETEAFF	TGTGCCAGCAGCCCCCCGACAGGGGAAACTGAAGCTTTCTTT
TRBV6-6	TRBD1	TRBJ2-7	CASSAEDRVSYEQYF	TGTGCCAGCAGCGCAGAAGACAGGGTATCCTACGAGCAGTACTTC
TRBV14	NA	TRBJ1-3	CASSQASSGNTIYF	TGTGCCAGCAGCCAAGCGTCTTCGGGAAACACCATATATTTT
TRBV7-9	NA	TRBJ2-7	CASSPQVSHNRYEQYF	TGTGCCAGCAGCCCTCAAGTATCACATAATCGTTACGAGCAGTACTTC
TRBV7-9	TRBD1	TRBJ2-5	CASSEQGTQETQYF	TGTGCCAGCAGCGAACAGGGGACCCAAGAGACCCAGTACTTC
TRBV9	TRBD1	TRBJ2-3	CASSATGGWRTDTQYF	TGTGCCAGCAGCGCTACAGGGGGCTGGAGGACAGATACGCAGTATTTT
TRBV29-1	NA	TRBJ1-2	CSVEIVLYGYTF	TGCAGCGTTGAGATCGTACTCTATGGCTACACCTTC
TRBV7-2	TRBD1	TRBJ1-6	CASSFPGQNSPLHF	TGTGCCAGCAGCTTCCCGGGACAGAATTCACCCCTCCACTTT
TRBV5-1	TRBD1	TRBJ2-5	CASSHDQGVQETQYF	TGCGCCAGCAGCCACGACCAGGGGGTCCAAGAGACCCAGTACTTC
TRBV2	NA	TRBJ2-7	CASSEAGGGYEQYF	TGTGCCAGCAGTGAAGCGGGAGGCGGCTACGAGCAGTACTTC
TRBV5-1	TRBD1	TRBJ1-1	CASSLDRGGTEAFF	TGCGCCAGCAGCTTGGACAGGGGGGGCACTGAAGCTTTCTTT
TRBV19	TRBD1	TRBJ1-5	CASSTRTGGQPRHF	TGTGCCAGTAGTACCCGGACAGGCGGACAGCCCCGGCATTTT
TRBV5-1	NA	TRBJ2-7	CASSGRGRSSYEQYF	TGCGCCAGCAGCGGCCGGGGAAGGAGCTCCTACGAGCAGTACTTC
TRBV6-5	NA	TRBJ2-1	CASSRVQFYNEQFF	TGTGCCAGCAGTAGAGTACAGTTCTACAATGAGCAGTTCTTC
TRBV5-4	TRBD2	TRBJ2-7	CASSLPPGLAGAYEQYF	TGTGCCAGCAGCTTGCCCCCGGGCCTAGCGGGAGCCTACGAGCAGTACTTC
TRBV29-1	NA	TRBJ2-5	CSVEVSSPETQYF	TGCAGCGTTGAAGTCAGTTCACCGGAGACCCAGTACTTC
TRBV6-5	TRBD1	TRBJ2-7	CASSRDRANYEQYF	TGTGCCAGCAGTAGGGACAGGGCCAACTACGAGCAGTACTTC
TRBV18	NA	TRBJ1-2	CASSPTETYGYTF	TGTGCCAGCTCACCGACAGAGACTTATGGCTACACCTTC
TRBV2	NA	TRBJ1-1	CASSEMGGNTEAFF	TGTGCCAGCAGTGAAATGGGGGGGAACACTGAAGCTTTCTTT
TRBV5-6	NA	TRBJ1-2	CASSLSIRSSYTF	TGTGCCAGCAGCTTGTCTATCAGGTCTTCCTACACCTTC
TRBV7-2	TRBD1	TRBJ2-4	CASSLARTGGKNIQYF	TGTGCCAGCAGCTTAGCTCGGACAGGGGGCAAAAACATTCAGTACTTC
TRBV28	TRBD1	TRBJ2-7	CASSPQGSSYEQYF	TGTGCCAGCAGCCCACAGGGGAGCTCCTACGAGCAGTACTTC
TRBV6-4	TRBD1	TRBJ2-6	CASSSTTGEGANVLTF	TGTGCCAGCAGTTCCACGACAGGGGAAGGGGCCAACGTCCTGACTTTC